These T cell receptor beta chains were read from a single sample in a study of shared clonotypes between healthy human individuals. The repertoire was sequenced with immunoSEQ multiplex PCR; TCRdb's copy has only in-frame clones and lacks some. The table has roughly 410,000 clones, 90% to 97% seen once. Sequencing was carried out using memory CD8+ T cells sorted from blood. These receptors came from a man aged 25 to 40 in good health. Both conserved end residues are part of each CDR3. The D gene is left open where the match is weak. Some rows have no size entry. The others give once, few or many, or a class for an expanded clone.

j_call	clone_size	v_call	d_call	cdr3_nt	cdr3_aa
TRBJ2-3	NA	TRBV27	TRBD2	TGTGCCAGCAGTTTAGAAGCGGGGAACACAGATACGCAGTATTTT	CASSLEAGNTDTQYF
TRBJ2-1	NA	TRBV10-2	NA	TGCGCCAGCATTCCTTTGCTCGGGGTGGGGTTGGATGAGCAGTTCTTC	CASIPLLGVGLDEQFF
TRBJ2-7	NA	TRBV6-1	TRBD2	TGTGCCAGCAGTCTAGCGGGCGAGTACGAGCAGTACTTC	CASSLAGEYEQYF
TRBJ1-5	NA	TRBV5-6	TRBD1	TGTGCCAGCAGCTTGGCTCAGGGGGATCAGCCCCAGCATTTT	CASSLAQGDQPQHF
TRBJ1-3	NA	TRBV21-1	NA	TGTGCCAGCAGCAAGGGACCCTCTGGAAACACCATATATTTT	CASSKGPSGNTIYF
TRBJ2-2	NA	TRBV2	TRBD2	TGTGCCAGCAGATCGCGGGAGAGCGGGGAGCTGTTTTTT	CASRSRESGELFF
TRBJ1-4	NA	TRBV4-2	TRBD1	TGTGCCAGCAGCCAAGAAGGGGCCGGGACAGTGACCAAAAAACTGTTTTTT	CASSQEGAGTVTKKLFF
TRBJ2-5	NA	TRBV2	NA	TGTGCCAGCAGTGTAGCTCAAGAGACCCAGTACTTC	CASSVAQETQYF
TRBJ2-1	NA	TRBV7-9	NA	TGTGCCAGCAGCTTAGCATCGGTCTACAATGAGCAGTTCTTC	CASSLASVYNEQFF
TRBJ2-5	NA	TRBV27	TRBD2	TGTGCCAGCAGTACCTCACAGGGGATTGGACTAGCGGGCGGGACCCAGTACTTC	CASSTSQGIGLAGGTQYF
TRBJ2-7	NA	TRBV6-1	TRBD1	TGTGCCAGCAGTCGGGACAGAGCCTACGAGCAGTACTTC	CASSRDRAYEQYF
TRBJ2-1	once	TRBV29-1	NA	TGCAGCGCTGTATCTGGGGGAGTGAATGAGCAGTTCTTC	CSAVSGGVNEQFF
TRBJ2-5	NA	TRBV4-2	TRBD2	TGTGCCAGCAGCCAAGGGAAGAGCGGGATGTACCAAGAGACCCAGTACTTC	CASSQGKSGMYQETQYF
TRBJ2-1	NA	TRBV4-1	NA	TGCGCCAGCAGCCAAGGACGACAGGCCTACAATGAGCAGTTCTTC	CASSQGRQAYNEQFF
TRBJ2-7	NA	TRBV28	NA	TGTGCCAGCAGTTTTGGTCTCTCGGAGCAGTACTTC	CASSFGLSEQYF
TRBJ1-4	once	TRBV6-1	TRBD1	TGTGCCAGCAGTGATCCAGGGACAGTTAATGAAAAACTGTTTTTT	CASSDPGTVNEKLFF
TRBJ1-2	NA	TRBV11-2	NA	TGTGCCAGCAGCCAGGAGGGCTATGGCTACACCTTC	CASSQEGYGYTF
TRBJ2-7	NA	TRBV28	NA	TGTGCCAGCAGTTTCTCTCTCTACCAGCAGTACTTC	CASSFSLYQQYF
TRBJ2-2	NA	TRBV27	NA	TGTGCCAGCAGCCACAACAAGGGGACCGGGGAGCTGTTTTTT	CASSHNKGTGELFF
TRBJ2-5	NA	TRBV30	TRBD2	TGTGCCTGGAGCGGGAGGGGGCAAGAGACCCAGTACTTC	CAWSGRGQETQYF
TRBJ1-3	NA	TRBV28	NA	TGTGCCAGCACCAATTGGAACACCATATATTTT	CASTNWNTIYF
TRBJ2-4	NA	TRBV19	NA	TGTGCCAGCCGATGGGGAGCCAAAAACATTCAGTACTTC	CASRWGAKNIQYF
TRBJ2-1	NA	TRBV2	NA	TGTGCCAGCAGTGAAAATTTTGGGGGAGATGAGCAGTTCTTC	CASSENFGGDEQFF
TRBJ2-2	NA	TRBV5-1	TRBD1	TGCGCCAGCAGCGGGACAGGGAGAGACGGGGAGCTGTTTTTT	CASSGTGRDGELFF
TRBJ2-5	NA	TRBV11-1	NA	TGTGCCAGCAGGCTGACGGGCCATAAAGGGACCCAGTACTTC	CASRLTGHKGTQYF
TRBJ2-3	NA	TRBV7-2	NA	TGTGCCAGCAGCTTTCGGGGAAATACGCAGTATTTT	CASSFRGNTQYF
TRBJ2-2	NA	TRBV4-1	NA	TGCGCCAGCAGTCAGAACACCGGGGAGCTGTTTTTT	CASSQNTGELFF
TRBJ2-7	NA	TRBV30	TRBD2	TGTGCCTGGAGTAGCGGGAGTGGCGAGCAGTACTTC	CAWSSGSGEQYF
TRBJ1-4	NA	TRBV7-9	NA	TGTGCCAGCAGCCGTGGTGAAAAACTGTTTTTT	CASSRGEKLFF
TRBJ2-1	NA	TRBV6-1	NA	TGTGCCGGGGGCTCTTTCCCCTCCTACAATGAGCAGTTCTTC	CAGGSFPSYNEQFF
TRBJ1-1	NA	TRBV5-1	TRBD1	TGCGCCAGCAGCTTCACTACAGGGGACACTGAAGCTTTCTTT	CASSFTTGDTEAFF
TRBJ2-5	NA	TRBV6-1	NA	TGTGCCAGCAGTGTACAGGGCCAAGAGACCCAGTACTTC	CASSVQGQETQYF
TRBJ1-5	NA	TRBV28	NA	TGTGCCAGCAGTTGGGCGAATCAGCCCCAGCATTTT	CASSWANQPQHF
TRBJ2-7	once	TRBV10-1	NA	TGCGCCAGCAGAAACGACATGGTTGAGCAGTACTTC	CASRNDMVEQYF
TRBJ1-3	NA	TRBV6-1	NA	TGTGCCAGCTACCACAGGGACTCTGGAAACACCATATATTTT	CASYHRDSGNTIYF
TRBJ2-7	NA	TRBV30	TRBD2	TGTGCCTGGGGACTAGCGGGAGGCTACCGCTCCGAGCAGTACTTC	CAWGLAGGYRSEQYF
TRBJ1-1	NA	TRBV10-3	NA	TGTGCCATCAGTGAGTCGGCCCTACAGGGTCTGAACACTGAAGCTTTCTTT	CAISESALQGLNTEAFF
TRBJ2-3	NA	TRBV5-4	NA	TGTGCCAGCAGCTTGATGGAGCATCATACGCAGTATTTT	CASSLMEHHTQYF
TRBJ2-5	NA	TRBV28	TRBD1	TGTGCCAGCAGTACCTGGGACAGGGCATCGGAGACCCAGTACTTC	CASSTWDRASETQYF
TRBJ2-1	once	TRBV18	NA	TGTGCCAGCTCACCGGGTCTAGCAGGTGGCAATGAGCAGTTCTTC	CASSPGLAGGNEQFF
TRBJ2-7	NA	TRBV9	NA	TGTGCCAGCAGCGCACACCAGGGGGGAACCTACGAGCAGTACTTC	CASSAHQGGTYEQYF
TRBJ2-7	NA	TRBV2	NA	TGTGCCAGCAGTGAAGTGTTAACGGAGGGTTTCTACGAGCAGTACTTC	CASSEVLTEGFYEQYF
TRBJ2-1	NA	TRBV7-9	NA	TGTGCCAGCAGCTTTTGGGGGGATGAGCAGTTCTTC	CASSFWGDEQFF
TRBJ2-7	NA	TRBV5-4	TRBD1	TGTGCCAGCAGCTGGACAGGGGGCGACGAGCAGTACTTC	CASSWTGGDEQYF